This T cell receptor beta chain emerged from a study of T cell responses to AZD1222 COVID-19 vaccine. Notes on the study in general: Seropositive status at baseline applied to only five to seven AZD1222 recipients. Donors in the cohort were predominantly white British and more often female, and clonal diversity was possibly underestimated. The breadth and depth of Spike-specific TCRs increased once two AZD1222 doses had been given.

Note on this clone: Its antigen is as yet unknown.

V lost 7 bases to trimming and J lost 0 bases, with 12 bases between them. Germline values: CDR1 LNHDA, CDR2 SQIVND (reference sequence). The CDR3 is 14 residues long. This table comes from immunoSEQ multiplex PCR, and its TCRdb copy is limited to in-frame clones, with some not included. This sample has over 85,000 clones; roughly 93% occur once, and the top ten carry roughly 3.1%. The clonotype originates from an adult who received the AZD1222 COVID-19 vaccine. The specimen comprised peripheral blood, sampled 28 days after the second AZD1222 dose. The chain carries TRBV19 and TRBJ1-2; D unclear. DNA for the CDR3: TGTGCCAGTACTACGTCAGGAGCTAACTATGGCTACACCTTC. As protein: CASTTSGANYGYTF.